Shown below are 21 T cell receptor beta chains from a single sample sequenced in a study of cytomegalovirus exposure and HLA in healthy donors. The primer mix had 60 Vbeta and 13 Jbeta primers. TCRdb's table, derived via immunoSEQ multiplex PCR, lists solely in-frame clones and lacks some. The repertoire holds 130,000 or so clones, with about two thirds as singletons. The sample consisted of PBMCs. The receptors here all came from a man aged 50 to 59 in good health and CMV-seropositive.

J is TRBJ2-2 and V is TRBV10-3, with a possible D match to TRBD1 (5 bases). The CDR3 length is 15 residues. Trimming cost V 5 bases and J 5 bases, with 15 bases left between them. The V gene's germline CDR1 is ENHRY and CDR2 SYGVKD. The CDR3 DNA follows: TGTGCCATCAGTAAAGAGCCAGGGTATACCGGGGAGCTGTTTTTT. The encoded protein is CAISKEPGYTGELFF.

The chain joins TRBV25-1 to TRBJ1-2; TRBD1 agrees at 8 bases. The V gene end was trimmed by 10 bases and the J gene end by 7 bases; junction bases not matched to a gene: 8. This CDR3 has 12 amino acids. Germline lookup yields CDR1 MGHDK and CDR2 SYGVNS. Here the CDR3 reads CATRTGSIGYTF. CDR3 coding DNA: TGTGCCACACGGACAGGGTCGATTGGCTACACCTTC.

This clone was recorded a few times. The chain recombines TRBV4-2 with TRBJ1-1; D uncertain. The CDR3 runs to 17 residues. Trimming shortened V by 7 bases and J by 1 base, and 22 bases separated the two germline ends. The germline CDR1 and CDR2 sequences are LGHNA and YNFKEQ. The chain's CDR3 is CASTRSRWGAGNTEAFF. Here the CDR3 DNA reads TGTGCCAGCACCCGGTCGAGATGGGGAGCGGGGAACACTGAAGCTTTCTTT.

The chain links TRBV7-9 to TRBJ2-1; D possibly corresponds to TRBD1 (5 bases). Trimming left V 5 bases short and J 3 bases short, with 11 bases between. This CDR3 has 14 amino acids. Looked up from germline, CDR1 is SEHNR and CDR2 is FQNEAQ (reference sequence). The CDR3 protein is CASSDAGYYNEQFF. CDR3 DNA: TGTGCCAGCAGCGACGCAGGGTACTACAATGAGCAGTTCTTC.

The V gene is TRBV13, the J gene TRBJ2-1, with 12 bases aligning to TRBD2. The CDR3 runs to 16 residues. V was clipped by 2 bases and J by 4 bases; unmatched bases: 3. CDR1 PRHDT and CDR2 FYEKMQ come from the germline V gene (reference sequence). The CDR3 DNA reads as TGTGCCAGCAGCTTACGGACTAGCGGGACTTACAATGAGCAGTTCTTC. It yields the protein CASSLRTSGTYNEQFF.

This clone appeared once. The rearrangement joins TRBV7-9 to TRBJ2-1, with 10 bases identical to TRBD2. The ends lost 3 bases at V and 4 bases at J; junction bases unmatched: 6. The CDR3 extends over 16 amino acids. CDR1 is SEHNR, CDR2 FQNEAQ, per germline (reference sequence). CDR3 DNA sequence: TGTGCCAGCAGCTTCCCAACTAGCGGGGTTTACAATGAGCAGTTCTTC. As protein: CASSFPTSGVYNEQFF.

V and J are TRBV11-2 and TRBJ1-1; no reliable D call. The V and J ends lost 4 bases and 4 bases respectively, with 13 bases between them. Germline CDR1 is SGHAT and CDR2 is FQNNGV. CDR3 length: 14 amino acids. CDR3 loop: CASSSSGGVTEAFF. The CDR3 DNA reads TGTGCCAGCAGCTCAAGCGGCGGGGTCACTGAAGCTTTCTTT.

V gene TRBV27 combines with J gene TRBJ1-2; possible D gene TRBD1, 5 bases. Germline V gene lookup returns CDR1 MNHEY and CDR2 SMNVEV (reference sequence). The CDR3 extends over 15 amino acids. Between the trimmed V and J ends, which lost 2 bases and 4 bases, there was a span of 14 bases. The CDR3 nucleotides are TGTGCCAGCAGTTTAGGACAACAACCAAGCTATGGCTACACCTTC. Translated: CASSLGQQPSYGYTF.

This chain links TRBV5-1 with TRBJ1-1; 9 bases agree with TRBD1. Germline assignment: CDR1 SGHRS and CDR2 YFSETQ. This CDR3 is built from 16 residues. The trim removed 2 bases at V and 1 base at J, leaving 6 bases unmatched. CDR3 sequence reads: CASSFYPGQGNTEAFF. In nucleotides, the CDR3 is TGCGCCAGCAGCTTCTACCCGGGACAGGGGAACACTGAAGCTTTCTTT.

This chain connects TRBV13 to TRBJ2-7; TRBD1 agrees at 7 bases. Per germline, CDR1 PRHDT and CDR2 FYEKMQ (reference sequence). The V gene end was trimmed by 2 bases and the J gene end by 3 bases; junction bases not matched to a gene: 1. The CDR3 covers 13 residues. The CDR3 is CASSLTGDYEQYF. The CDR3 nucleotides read TGTGCCAGCAGCTTAACAGGGGACTACGAGCAGTACTTC.

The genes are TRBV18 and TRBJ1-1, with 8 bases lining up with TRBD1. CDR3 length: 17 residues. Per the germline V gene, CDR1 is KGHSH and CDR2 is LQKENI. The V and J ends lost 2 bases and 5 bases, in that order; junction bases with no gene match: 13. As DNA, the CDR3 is TGTGCCAGCTCACCATCTCAGTTGCGGACAGGGTTGACTGAAGCTTTCTTT. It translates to CASSPSQLRTGLTEAFF.

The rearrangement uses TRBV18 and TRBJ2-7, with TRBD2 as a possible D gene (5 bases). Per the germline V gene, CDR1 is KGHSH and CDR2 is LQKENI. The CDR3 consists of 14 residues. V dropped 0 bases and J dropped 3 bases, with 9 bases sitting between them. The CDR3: CASSPPSGLYEQYF. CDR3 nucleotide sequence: TGTGCCAGCTCACCACCGTCTGGACTCTACGAGCAGTACTTC.

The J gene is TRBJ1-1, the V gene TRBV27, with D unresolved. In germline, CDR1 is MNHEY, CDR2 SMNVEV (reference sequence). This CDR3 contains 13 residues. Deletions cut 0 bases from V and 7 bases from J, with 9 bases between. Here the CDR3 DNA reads TGTGCCAGCAGTTTATCGAGTCGCGGTGAAGCTTTCTTT. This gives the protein CASSLSSRGEAFF.

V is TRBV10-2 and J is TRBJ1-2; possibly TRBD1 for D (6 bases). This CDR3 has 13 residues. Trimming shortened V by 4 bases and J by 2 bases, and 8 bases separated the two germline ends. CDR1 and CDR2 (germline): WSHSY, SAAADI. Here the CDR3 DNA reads TGCGCCAGCAGTGCACAGGGAAACTATGGCTACACCTTC. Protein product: CASSAQGNYGYTF.

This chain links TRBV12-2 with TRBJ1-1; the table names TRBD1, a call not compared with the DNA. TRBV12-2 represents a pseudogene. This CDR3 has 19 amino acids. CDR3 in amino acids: CASRLVCDGTGDKNTEAFF. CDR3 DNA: TGTGCAAGTCGCTTAGTTTGCGACGGGACAGGGGATAAGAACACTGAAGCTTTCTTT.

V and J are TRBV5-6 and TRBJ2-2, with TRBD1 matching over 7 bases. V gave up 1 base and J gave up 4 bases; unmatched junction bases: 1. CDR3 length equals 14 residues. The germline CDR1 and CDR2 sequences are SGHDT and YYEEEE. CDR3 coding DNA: TGTGCCAGCAGCTTGCCAGGGGGCACCGGGGAGCTGTTTTTT. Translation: CASSLPGGTGELFF.

In DNA form, the CDR3 reads TGTGCCAGTAGTCAGCCCGGGAATAAAAACATTCAGTACTTC. Its protein is CASSQPGNKNIQYF. V is TRBV19 and J is TRBJ2-4, with D maybe TRBD2 (5 bases). The CDR3 totals 14 residues. V lost 5 bases and J 4 bases, leaving 12 bases between the germline ends. CDR1 and CDR2 (germline): LNHDA, SQIVND (reference sequence).

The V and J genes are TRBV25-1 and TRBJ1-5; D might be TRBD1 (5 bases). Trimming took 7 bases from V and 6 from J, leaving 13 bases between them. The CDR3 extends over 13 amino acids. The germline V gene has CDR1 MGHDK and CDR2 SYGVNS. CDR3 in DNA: TGTGCCAGCACCCCAGGGTGGGGTCAGCCCCAGCATTTT. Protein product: CASTPGWGQPQHF.

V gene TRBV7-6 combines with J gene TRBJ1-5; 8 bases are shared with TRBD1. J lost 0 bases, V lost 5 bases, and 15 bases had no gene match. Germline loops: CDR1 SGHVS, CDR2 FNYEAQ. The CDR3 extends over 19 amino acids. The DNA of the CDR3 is TGTGCCAGCAGCAGGGAGGGGGGGACAGGATCGTATAGCAATCAGCCCCAGCATTTT. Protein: CASSREGGTGSYSNQPQHF.

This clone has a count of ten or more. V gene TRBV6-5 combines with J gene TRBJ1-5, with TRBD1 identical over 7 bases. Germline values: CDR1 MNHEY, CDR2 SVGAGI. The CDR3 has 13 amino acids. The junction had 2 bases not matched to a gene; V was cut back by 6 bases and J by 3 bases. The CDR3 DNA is TGTGCCAGCAGGACAGGGTACAATCAGCCCCAGCATTTT. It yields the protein CASRTGYNQPQHF.

The CDR3, as DNA: TGCGCCAGCAACCTCGGACAGGGGGGAGACAATGAGCAGTTCTTC. Its protein product is CASNLGQGGDNEQFF. The chain combines TRBV4-1 with TRBJ2-1; 10 nucleotides match TRBD1. The CDR3 is 15 amino acids. The junction had 8 bases not matched to a gene; V was cut back by 7 bases and J by 5 bases. Germline V gene sequence: CDR1 MGHRA, CDR2 YSYEKL.